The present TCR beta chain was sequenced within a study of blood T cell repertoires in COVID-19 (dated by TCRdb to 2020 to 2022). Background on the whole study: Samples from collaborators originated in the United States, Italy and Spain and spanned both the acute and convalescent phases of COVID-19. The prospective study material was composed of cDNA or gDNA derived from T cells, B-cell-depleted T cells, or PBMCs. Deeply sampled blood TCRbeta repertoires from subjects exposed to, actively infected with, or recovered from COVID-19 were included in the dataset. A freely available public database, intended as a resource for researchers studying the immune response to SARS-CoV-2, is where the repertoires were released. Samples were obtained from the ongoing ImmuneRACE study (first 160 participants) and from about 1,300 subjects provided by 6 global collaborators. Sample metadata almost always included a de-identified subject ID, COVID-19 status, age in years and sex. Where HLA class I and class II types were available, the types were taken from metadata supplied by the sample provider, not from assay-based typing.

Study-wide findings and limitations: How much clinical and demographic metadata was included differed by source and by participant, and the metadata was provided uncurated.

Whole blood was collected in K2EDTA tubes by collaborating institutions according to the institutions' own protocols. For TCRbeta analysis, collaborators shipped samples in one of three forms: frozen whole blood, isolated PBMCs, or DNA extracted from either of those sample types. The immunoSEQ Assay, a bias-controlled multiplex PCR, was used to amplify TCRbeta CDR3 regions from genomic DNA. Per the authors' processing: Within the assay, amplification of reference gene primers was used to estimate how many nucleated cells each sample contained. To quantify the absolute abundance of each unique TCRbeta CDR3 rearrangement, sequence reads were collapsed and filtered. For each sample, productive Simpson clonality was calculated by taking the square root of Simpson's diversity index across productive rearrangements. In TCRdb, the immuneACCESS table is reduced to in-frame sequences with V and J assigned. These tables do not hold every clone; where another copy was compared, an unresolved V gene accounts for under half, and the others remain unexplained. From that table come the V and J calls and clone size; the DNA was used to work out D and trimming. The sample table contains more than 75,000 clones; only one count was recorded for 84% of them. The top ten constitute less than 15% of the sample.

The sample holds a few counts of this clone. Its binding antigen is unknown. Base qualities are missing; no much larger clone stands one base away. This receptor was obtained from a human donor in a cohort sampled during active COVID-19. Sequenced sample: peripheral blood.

For the CDR3, the sequence is CASSLFGVWGNQPQHF. Here is the DNA: TGTGCCAGCAGTTTATTCGGGGTTTGGGGCAATCAGCCCCAGCATTTT. The sequence is built from TRBV28 and TRBJ1-5, with the D gene not clear enough to name. The CDR3, cysteine through phenylalanine, is 16 amino acids long. The kept DNA is CDR3 alone, 48 bases in frame from the first base. CDR1 is given as MDHEN and CDR2 as SYDVKM, both from the germline V gene. V is pared back by 1 base and J by 2 bases, with 12 bases lying between the germline termini.